One sample yielded the 24 T cell receptor beta chains listed below, sequenced in a study of blood T cell repertoires in COVID-19. Sequencing was performed with immunoSEQ multiplex PCR; in TCRdb, only in-frame clones are kept and a portion is missing. The sample contains some 110,000 clones, approximately 85% of which appear only once. The sequenced material came from peripheral blood. Every receptor here comes from a woman over 75 with COVID-19, enrolled during active disease.

The V and J genes are TRBV4-2 and TRBJ2-5; 7 bases agree with TRBD2. Germline trimming cut 4 bases from V and 2 bases from J; bases unmatched to any gene: 1. From germline, CDR1 is LGHNA and CDR2 YNFKEQ. This CDR3 is 13 amino acids long. In nucleotides, the CDR3 is TGTGCCAGCAGCCCAGCGGGGCAAGAGACCCAGTACTTC. It specifies CASSPAGQETQYF.

V gene TRBV11-2 combines with J gene TRBJ2-2; 10 bases match TRBD2. The J segment lost 5 bases and the V segment lost 8 bases, leaving 11 bases of the junction unmatched. This CDR3 comprises 16 residues. Germline values: CDR1 SGHAT, CDR2 FQNNGV. The CDR3 nucleotides are TGTGCCAGCCTAGCGGGAGTTCGGGTGGGAACCGGGGAGCTGTTTTTT. Encoded protein: CASLAGVRVGTGELFF.

The chain carries TRBV6-5 and TRBJ2-7; possible D gene TRBD1, 6 bases. Between the trimmed V and J ends, which lost 0 bases and 6 bases, there was a span of 12 bases. This CDR3 has 14 residues. Germline lookup yields CDR1 MNHEY and CDR2 SVGAGI. Here the CDR3 reads CASSYSGHLVEQYF. DNA for the CDR3: TGTGCCAGCAGTTACTCGGGACACCTCGTCGAGCAGTACTTC.

This sequence joins TRBV7-3 and TRBJ2-3; 10 nucleotides align to TRBD2. The CDR3 totals 15 residues. The V gene end was trimmed by 5 bases and the J gene end by 3 bases; junction bases not matched to a gene: 5. CDR1 and CDR2 from the germline V gene are SGHTA and FQGTGA. The CDR3 DNA sequence: TGTGCCAGCAGCGTGACGGGACTAGCGACAGATACGCAGTATTTT. Its translation is CASSVTGLATDTQYF.

This clone was observed once. This chain connects TRBV28 to TRBJ1-4; 7 bases agree with TRBD1. The CDR3 has 15 residues. Germline CDR1 reads MDHEN; CDR2 reads SYDVKM. The junction had 7 bases not matched to a gene; V was cut back by 7 bases and J by 2 bases. CDR3 nucleotides: TGTGCCAGCACTCTGACAGGGTGGACTAATGAAAAACTGTTTTTT. Residues: CASTLTGWTNEKLFF.

The chain combines TRBV19 with TRBJ2-1; the match to TRBD1 covers 7 bases. Germline CDR1 is LNHDA and CDR2 is SQIVND (reference sequence). There are 13 residues in the CDR3. The V gene end was trimmed by 6 bases and the J gene end by 8 bases; junction bases not matched to a gene: 7. CDR3 DNA sequence: TGTGCCAGTAGGCTAATAGGGGGCGATGAGCAGTTCTTC. Protein: CASRLIGGDEQFF.

For the CDR3, the DNA is TGTGCCAGCAGTGAAGGGGAACAGGGCAATTCACCCCTCCACTTT. Amino acids: CASSEGEQGNSPLHF. This chain uses TRBV6-1 with TRBJ1-6; a possible D gene is TRBD1 (6 bases). V was clipped by 1 base and J by 7 bases, with 11 bases between them. This CDR3 comprises 15 residues. From germline, CDR1 is MNHNS and CDR2 SASEGT.

The chain recombines TRBV7-2 with TRBJ1-5, with TRBD1 identical over 7 bases. V lost 5 bases to trimming and J lost 5 bases; unmatched junction nucleotides: 9. CDR1 is SGHTA, CDR2 FQGNSA, per germline. The CDR3 loop spans 15 amino acids. In nucleotides, the CDR3 is TGTGCCAGCAGCCGCGACAGGGTTGGGGATCAGCCCCAGCATTTT. It yields the protein CASSRDRVGDQPQHF.

The chain joins TRBV12-3 or TRBV12-4 to TRBJ2-2; D unclear. V lost 7 bases and J 8 bases, leaving 5 bases between the germline ends. The CDR3 sequence is 10 residues long. CDR3 region: CASTSGELFF. DNA for the CDR3: TGTGCCAGCACCTCGGGGGAGCTGTTTTTT.

The V call is TRBV4-1, the J call TRBJ1-4; D remains unclear. The CDR3 loop spans 15 amino acids. Looked up from germline, CDR1 is MGHRA and CDR2 is YSYEKL. V lost 4 bases and J 0 bases, leaving 9 bases between the germline ends. This CDR3 reads CASSPFGATNEKLFF. Here the CDR3 DNA reads TGCGCCAGCAGCCCTTTCGGAGCAACTAATGAAAAACTGTTTTTT.

The rearrangement links TRBV6-5 to TRBJ1-4; 7 bases agree with TRBD1. CDR3 length equals 15 residues. Losses at the gene ends were 0 bases for V and 8 bases for J; bases not matched to a gene: 6. In germline, CDR1 is MNHEY, CDR2 SVGAGI. The chain's CDR3 is CASSYSRQGREKLFF. CDR3 nucleotides: TGTGCCAGCAGTTACTCTCGACAGGGACGCGAAAAACTGTTTTTT.

The V gene is TRBV7-6, the J gene TRBJ1-1; D gene unclear. The CDR3 has 13 amino acids. Trimming shortened V by 2 bases and J by 4 bases, and 8 bases separated the two germline ends. CDR1 and CDR2 (germline): SGHVS, FNYEAQ. The CDR3 reads CASSLSLSTEAFF. DNA for the CDR3: TGTGCCAGCAGCTTATCGTTGAGCACTGAAGCTTTCTTT.

The chain is built from TRBV5-1 and TRBJ2-3; the match to TRBD2 covers 14 bases. The V and J ends lost 2 bases and 2 bases, in that order; junction bases with no gene match: 10. Per germline, CDR1 SGHRS and CDR2 YFSETQ. This CDR3 comprises 19 residues. The CDR3 loop is CASSLRGTSGRLSTDTQYF. The CDR3 DNA reads as TGCGCCAGCAGCTTACGCGGGACTAGCGGGAGACTCTCCACAGATACGCAGTATTTT.

This clone was seen only a few times. The chain has TRBV7-9 and TRBJ2-1; no definite D call. This CDR3 is 13 amino acids long. The V gene's germline CDR1 is SEHNR and CDR2 FQNEAQ (reference sequence). V dropped 0 bases and J dropped 6 bases, with 6 bases sitting between them. Here the CDR3 DNA reads TGTGCCAGCAGCTTAGCGCTGCGCAATGAGCAGTTCTTC. Encoded protein: CASSLALRNEQFF. Using reference TRBV7-9 and TRBJ2-1 for the parts outside the CDR3, the full variable domain is DTGVSQNPRHKITKRGQNVTFRCDPISEHNRLYWYRQTLGQGPEFLTYFQNEAQLEKSRLLSDRFSAERPKGSFSTLEIQRTEQGDSAMYLCASSLALRNEQFFGPGTRLTVL.

V usage is TRBV28 and J usage is TRBJ1-5; possible D gene TRBD1, 6 bases. In germline, CDR1 is MDHEN, CDR2 SYDVKM. V lost 10 bases and J lost 0, with 13 bases in between. The CDR3 consists of 14 residues. In DNA form, the CDR3 reads TGTGCCATTAAACAGGGAAATAGCAATCAGCCCCAGCATTTT. This translates into CAIKQGNSNQPQHF.

This chain uses TRBV23-1 with TRBJ2-1, with 7 bases aligning to TRBD2. TRBV23-1 is treated as an ORF (open reading frame) with a function not yet certain. The CDR3 extends over 17 amino acids. Trimming at V came to 4 bases and at J to 5 bases, leaving 14 bases not matched to a gene. CDR3 region: CASSPSFGLADDNEQFF. The DNA for the CDR3 is TGCGCCAGCAGTCCTTCCTTCGGGCTAGCGGACGACAATGAGCAGTTCTTC.

The chain links TRBV6-6 to TRBJ2-1; weak D call: TRBD2 (6 bases). V was pared by 7 bases and J by 13 bases, with 14 bases between. From germline, CDR1 is MNHNY and CDR2 SVGAGI (reference sequence). The CDR3 sequence is 11 residues long. The DNA of the CDR3 is TGTGCCAGCATGGGCGCGGGATTACAGTTCTTC. Protein: CASMGAGLQFF.

The V gene is TRBV4-3, the J gene TRBJ1-1, with D unclear. Trimming cost V 0 bases and J 6 bases, with 20 bases left between them. The CDR3 is made up of 17 amino acids. Germline V gives CDR1 LGHNA, CDR2 YSLEER. CDR3: CASSQDTNSLLLSEAFF. Here the CDR3 DNA reads TGCGCCAGCAGCCAAGATACGAACAGTCTACTTCTCTCTGAAGCTTTCTTT.

This chain joins TRBV5-1 and TRBJ2-7; TRBD2 is a possible D gene (6 bases). The length of the CDR3 is 16 residues. In germline, CDR1 is SGHRS, CDR2 YFSETQ. V was pared by 0 bases and J by 5 bases, with 18 bases between. DNA for the CDR3: TGCGCCAGCAGCTTGGGCTTCGGGGGTTCAAGCCACGAGCAGTACTTC. Its protein is CASSLGFGGSSHEQYF.

The rearrangement links TRBV6-5 to TRBJ1-1, with 8 bases aligning to TRBD1. Germline V gene data show CDR1 as MNHEY and CDR2 as SVGAGI. Trimming took 6 bases from V and 1 from J; bases not matched to a gene: 7. This CDR3 has 15 amino acids. The CDR3 sequence is CASSVDRAGNTEAFF. The CDR3 DNA reads TGTGCCAGCAGCGTGGACAGGGCGGGGAACACTGAAGCTTTCTTT.

This clone was seen a few times. The CDR3 sequence is CASSLSRGDSKAFF. CDR3 DNA sequence: TGTGCCAGCAGTTTATCGAGAGGGGACAGCAAAGCTTTCTTT. The chain couples TRBV27 to TRBJ1-1; 7 positions agree with TRBD1. The ends lost 0 bases at V and 9 bases at J; junction bases unmatched: 7. The germline V gene encodes CDR1 MNHEY and CDR2 SMNVEV (reference sequence). CDR3 length: 14 amino acids.

The chain recombines TRBV6-1 with TRBJ2-7; D is perhaps TRBD2 (6 bases). This CDR3 spans 15 amino acids. V lost 3 bases and J lost 0, with 12 bases in between. The germline V gene encodes CDR1 MNHNS and CDR2 SASEGT. The CDR3 is CASSESVADSYEQYF. The CDR3 nucleotides are TGTGCCAGCAGTGAGTCCGTAGCGGACTCCTACGAGCAGTACTTC.

This clone has a single count. This sequence joins TRBV10-2 and TRBJ1-1; the match to TRBD1 covers 7 bases. Unmatched junction bases numbered 1, after V lost 6 bases and J lost 0 bases. Germline values: CDR1 WSHSY, CDR2 SAAADI. There are 13 residues in the CDR3. CDR3 in amino acids: CASRGQMNTEAFF. CDR3 in DNA: TGCGCCAGCAGGGGACAGATGAACACTGAAGCTTTCTTT.

This chain connects TRBV6-2 or TRBV6-3 to TRBJ2-3, with 10 bases lining up with TRBD2. The junction had 5 bases not matched to a gene; V was cut back by 3 bases and J by 2 bases. Per germline, CDR1 MNHEY and CDR2 SVGEGT. CDR3 size: 16 residues. CDR3 DNA sequence: TGTGCCAGCAGTTATATACTAGCGGGACTCACAGATACGCAGTATTTT. This codes for CASSYILAGLTDTQYF.